This T cell receptor (beta chain) was found in a study of a mutant IDH1 vaccine in newly diagnosed glioma. Study-level background: Vaccines began 4-6 weeks after radiotherapy alone, or with temozolomide cycles. Visit V12 was at week 35; visit V13 was at week 47. Study-level points and caveats: Pseudoprogression apparently lacked any relation to changes in top peripheral T cell clonotypes.

Worth noting for this clone: Its antigen is not identified.

Time point here: week 35, safety follow-up. The investigators gave 300 ug of mutant IDH1 20-mer peptide in each vaccine dose, together with topical imiquimod. Across weeks 1, 3, 5, 7, 11, 15, 19 and 23, patients received a vaccination each time, eight in all. The junction had 3 bases not matched to a gene; V was cut back by 4 bases and J by 1 base. Germline CDR1 MNHNS, CDR2 SASEGT. The CDR3 has 15 residues. Repertoires were generated with immunoSEQ multiplex PCR, while TCRdb's copy carries only in-frame clones and drops some. In the table there are tens of thousands of clones, roughly 80% of which are singletons.

The input for sequencing was PBMCs, taken from a glioma patient whose treatment included an IDH1 peptide vaccine. The chain recombines TRBV6-1 with TRBJ2-7; 11 positions match TRBD2. The source of this sequence is a woman aged 18-30 years with glioma. CDR3 amino acids: CASSALAGGSYEQYF. CDR3 nucleotide sequence: TGTGCCAGCAGTGCGCTAGCGGGAGGATCCTACGAGCAGTACTTC.